These 29 T cell receptor beta chains were sequenced from one sample in a study of breast tumors, draining lymph nodes, adjacent tissues. Each CDR3 protein is one row after TCRdb ran MiXCR on the multiplex PCR reads. The sample contains a few hundred thousand distinct CDR3 sequences, under 35% of which appear only once. The lymph nodes were axillary draining lymph nodes from breast cancer patients. Sequencing was done on a sample of axillary lymph node tissue. These receptors were obtained from a female donor with breast cancer. Some clones in this sample may be carry-over from other donors' samples.

The chain employs TRBV24-1 and TRBJ1-5, with TRBD1 as a possible D gene (5 bases). The length of the CDR3 is 16 residues. V lost 3 bases, J lost 11 bases, and 22 bases lay in between. CDR1 and CDR2 from the germline V gene are KGHDR and SFDVKD. The CDR3 DNA is TGTGCCACCAGTGATGTCCTAGCGGGGCCGGGGGAGACCCAGCATTTT. It codes for CATSDVLAGPGETQHF.

The chain combines TRBV2 with TRBJ1-4, with D maybe TRBD1 (5 bases). This CDR3 region has 13 residues. Trimming removed 3 bases at V and 8 bases at J, with 10 bases between. The germline V gene has CDR1 SNHLY and CDR2 FYNNEI. The CDR3 spells CASSDGQGEKLFF. The DNA of the CDR3 is TGTGCCAGCAGTGATGGTCAGGGAGAAAAACTGTTTTTT.

This clonotype was seen only a few times. This could be a read error, since a much larger clone is one nucleotide away. V and J are TRBV20-1 and TRBJ2-7; 9 nucleotides line up with TRBD1. Losses at the gene ends were 7 bases for V and 5 bases for J; bases not matched to a gene: 15. The CDR3 totals 15 residues. Germline CDR1 DFQATT, CDR2 SNEGSKA (reference sequence). The CDR3 sequence is CSVYIPGTGTDEQYF. DNA for the CDR3: TGCAGTGTTTACATCCCTGGGACAGGGACCGACGAGCAGTACTTC.

A word on this clonotype: A junction boundary mismatches the germline segment, possibly from a read error. This sequence joins TRBV12-3 or TRBV12-4 and TRBJ1-2; possibly TRBD1 for D (6 bases). The CDR3 sequence is 16 residues long. The CDR3 region has the DNA TGTACCAGCAGCCGCGGCGGGGTAGGGGGGAAGTATGGCTACACCTTC. Amino acid sequence: CTSSRGGVGGKYGYTF.

The sample holds many counts of this clonotype. The rearrangement uses TRBV6-6 and TRBJ2-1; 12 nucleotides align to TRBD1. Germline V CDR1 and CDR2: MNHNY, SVGAGI (reference sequence). The CDR3 has 15 residues. J was trimmed by 7 bases and V by 4 bases; bases with no gene match: 5. The CDR3 region is CASSLGTGGNNEQFF. The CDR3 nucleotides are TGTGCCAGCAGTTTAGGGACAGGGGGCAATAATGAGCAGTTCTTC.

This clonotype was seen repeatedly, ten times or more. This chain uses TRBV4-1 with TRBJ2-7; unclear D gene. Germline CDR1 is MGHRA and CDR2 is YSYEKL. V lost 4 bases and J lost 2, with 18 bases in between. The CDR3 runs to 16 residues. The CDR3 sequence is CASSPKIGAETYEQYF. In DNA, the CDR3 is TGCGCCAGCAGCCCCAAGATAGGAGCAGAAACCTACGAGCAGTACTTC.

This clonotype was counted ten times or more. V is TRBV2 and J is TRBJ2-7; possibly TRBD1 for D (6 bases). Deletions cut 6 bases from V and 6 bases from J, with 9 bases between. Germline CDR1 SNHLY, CDR2 FYNNEI. The CDR3 runs 11 residues. CDR3 sequence: CASSGQCEQYF. The CDR3 DNA reads TGTGCCAGCAGCGGACAGTGCGAGCAGTACTTC.

The rearrangement links TRBV12-3 or TRBV12-4 to TRBJ1-2; 9 bases match TRBD1. V gave up 6 bases and J gave up 8 bases; unmatched junction bases: 7. This CDR3 is built from 13 residues. This CDR3 is CASRGGQGTGYTF. As DNA, the CDR3 is TGTGCCAGCAGGGGCGGACAGGGGACAGGCTACACCTTC.

The table lists this clonotype with many counts. The chain is built from TRBV4-3 and TRBJ1-4; 8 bases match TRBD1. The germline CDR1 and CDR2 sequences are LGHNA and YSLEER. V gave up 4 bases and J gave up 8 bases; unmatched junction bases: 12. The CDR3 is 16 amino acids. The CDR3 sequence: CASSPADRGSYEKLFF. CDR3 in DNA: TGCGCCAGCAGCCCGGCCGACAGGGGATCATACGAAAAACTGTTTTTT.

This clonotype was detected a few times. This chain uses TRBV5-4 with TRBJ1-5; 9 bases are a match to TRBD1. The germline V gene encodes CDR1 SGHNT and CDR2 YYREEE (reference sequence). This CDR3 region has 15 residues. The J segment lost 6 bases and the V segment lost 3 bases, leaving 7 bases of the junction unmatched. CDR3 nucleotide sequence: TGTGCCAGCAGCTGGGACAGGGAAAGAGTTCAGCCCCAGCATTTT. This codes for CASSWDRERVQPQHF.

As concerns this clonotype: This could be a read error, since a much larger clone is one nucleotide away. The chain couples TRBV18 to TRBJ2-2, with unresolved D. The ends were cut back, 5 bases at V and 4 bases at J, with 20 bases in the middle. The CDR3 length is 17 residues. The germline CDR1 and CDR2 sequences are KGHSH and LQKENI. In nucleotides, the CDR3 is TGTGCCAGCTCAAGAAACAAGCTTGACCTGAGCACCGGGGAGCTGTTTTTT. It specifies CASSRNKLDLSTGELFF.

Many counts were recorded for this clonotype. The V and J genes are TRBV14 and TRBJ2-7; TRBD2 matches at 8 bases. The CDR3 length is 14 residues. J gave up 2 bases and V 4 bases, and 4 bases lay outside the gene matches. Germline CDR1 and CDR2: SGHDN and FVKESK. In DNA, the CDR3 is TGTGCCAGCAGCCGGCAGCGGGAGACCTACGAGCAGTACTTC. It yields the protein CASSRQRETYEQYF.

A word on this clonotype: A read error may be the cause here, since a much bigger clone is one base away. The chain couples TRBV5-6 to TRBJ2-2; 9 bases map to TRBD1. The trim removed 3 bases at V and 5 bases at J, leaving 2 bases unmatched. The germline CDR1 and CDR2 sequences are SGHDT and YYEEEE. This CDR3 has 14 residues. The CDR3 DNA reads TGTGCCAGCAGCTGGGACAGGGCGACCGGGGAGCTGTTTTTT. Amino acids: CASSWDRATGELFF.

This clonotype was counted at least ten times. The chain carries TRBV10-1 and TRBJ2-7, with 9 bases fitting TRBD1. CDR1 is WNHNN, CDR2 SYGVQD, per germline (reference sequence). With 4 bases clipped from V and 5 bases from J, the junction kept 6 bases outside the gene matches. The CDR3 consists of 14 residues. CDR3 amino acids: CASSGGQGTHEQYF. CDR3 DNA: TGCGCCAGCAGTGGCGGACAGGGGACCCACGAGCAGTACTTC.

There are many counts of this clonotype. V and J are TRBV24-1 and TRBJ2-2, with 7 bases matching TRBD1. This CDR3 is 19 amino acids long. J gave up 0 bases and V 5 bases, and 14 bases lay outside the gene matches. Germline CDR1 KGHDR, CDR2 SFDVKD. CDR3 region: CATSAVPGQPSSNTGELFF. Here the CDR3 DNA reads TGTGCCACCAGTGCTGTACCGGGACAGCCTAGTTCGAACACCGGGGAGCTGTTTTTT.

This clonotype was counted ten times or more. The chain couples TRBV7-2 to TRBJ2-7; TRBD1 matches 7 bases. The CDR3 consists of 15 residues. Per the germline V gene, CDR1 is SGHTA and CDR2 is FQGNSA. Losses at the gene ends were 2 bases for V and 3 bases for J; bases not matched to a gene: 7. This CDR3 reads CASSLSTGALYEQYF. Written as DNA, the CDR3 is TGTGCCAGCAGCTTAAGCACAGGGGCGCTCTACGAGCAGTACTTC.

This clonotype was observed many times. The CDR3 region is CASRVLDSGQDGYTF. The CDR3 DNA sequence: TGTGCCAGTAGAGTATTAGATTCGGGACAGGATGGCTACACCTTC. This chain links TRBV19 with TRBJ1-2, with 8 bases aligning to TRBD1. The V segment lost 6 bases and the J segment 6 bases; nucleotides outside the gene matches: 12. Germline assignment: CDR1 LNHDA and CDR2 SQIVND (reference sequence). CDR3 size: 15 residues.

As to this clonotype: A read error may account for a junction end that differs from germline. The chain joins TRBV20-1 to TRBJ2-7, with 9 bases that match TRBD2. CDR3 size: 16 residues. Germline V gives CDR1 DFQATT, CDR2 SNEGSKA (reference sequence). CDR3 nucleotides: TGCAGTGCCCAAAAGCCCAAACGGGACTCGCGGGAGGGAATAGCCTTC. The encoded protein is CSAQKPKRDSREGIAF.

This clonotype was counted between two and nine times. Without the conserved terminal phenylalanine or tryptophan, this CDR3 likely stems from a read error. This chain uses TRBV19 with TRBJ2-1, with D perhaps TRBD1 (5 bases). Trimming left V 3 bases short and J 0 bases short, with 12 bases between. The CDR3 is 16 amino acids. From germline, CDR1 is LNHDA and CDR2 SQIVND (reference sequence). CDR3 nucleotides: TGTGCCAGTAGTATGGGGCACTTCAACTCCTACAATGAGCAGTTCTCC. This sequence encodes CASSMGHFNSYNEQFS.

This rearrangement joins TRBV7-2 to TRBJ1-6; 8 positions match TRBD1. The CDR3 length is 14 residues. The V and J ends lost 8 bases and 7 bases, in that order; junction bases with no gene match: 7. Germline V gene lookup returns CDR1 SGHTA and CDR2 FQGNSA. The CDR3 bases are TGTGCCAGCTTGGACAGGGTCCGCAATTCACCCCTCCACTTT. Translated: CASLDRVRNSPLHF. Supplemented by reference TRBV7-2 and TRBJ1-6, the full variable domain reads GAGVSQSPSNKVTEKGKDVELRCDPISGHTALYWYRQSLGQGLEFLIYFQGNSAPDKSGLPSDRFSAERTGGSVSTLTIQRTQQEDSAVYLCASLDRVRNSPLHFGNGTRLTVT.

Points on this clonotype: A much larger clone sits a single nucleotide away, making a read error possible. This is likely a read error, given that the CDR3 carries no conserved phenylalanine or tryptophan at its end. The V call is TRBV11-2, the J call TRBJ2-1; the match to TRBD2 covers 12 bases. The CDR3 is 16 residues long. CDR1 is SGHAT and CDR2 is FQNNGV in the germline V gene. The J segment lost 6 bases and the V segment lost 4 bases, leaving 7 bases of the junction unmatched. The CDR3 DNA follows: TGTGCCAGCAGCTCTCGACTAGCGGGGGAAGGCAATGAGCAGTTCCTC. This gives the protein CASSSRLAGEGNEQFL.

This clonotype has just one count. The genes are TRBV7-9 and TRBJ2-3; D uncertain. V was cut by 0 bases and J by 11 bases, with 12 bases left in between. The CDR3 contains 13 residues. Germline V gene sequence: CDR1 SEHNR, CDR2 FQNEAQ (reference sequence). CDR3 in amino acids: CASSLAPTNEQYF. CDR3 in DNA: TGTGCCAGCAGCTTAGCACCCACCAATGAGCAGTATTTT.

The V gene is TRBV5-1, the J gene TRBJ2-2; 8 bases agree with TRBD1. The germline V gene encodes CDR1 SGHRS and CDR2 YFSETQ. Trimming took 9 bases from V and 2 from J; bases not matched to a gene: 9. This CDR3 has 15 amino acids. The CDR3 loop is CATRTGNLNTGELFF. CDR3 coding DNA: TGCGCCACCAGGACAGGGAATTTAAACACCGGGGAGCTGTTTTTT.

This clonotype came up once. The rearrangement joins TRBV20-1 to TRBJ1-6, with 7 nucleotides matching TRBD1. Germline CDR1 and CDR2: DFQATT and SNEGSKA (reference sequence). The J segment lost 7 bases and the V segment lost 4 bases, leaving 7 bases of the junction unmatched. This CDR3 has 14 residues. The CDR3 bases are TGCAGTGCTACCGGGACAGTCCGGAATTCACCCCTCCACTTT. It encodes CSATGTVRNSPLHF.

This clonotype was counted at least ten times. This chain links TRBV20-1 with TRBJ2-7, with 12 bases aligning to TRBD1. V shed 3 bases and J 5 bases; nucleotides not matched to a gene: 5. This CDR3 spans 14 amino acids. Looked up from germline, CDR1 is DFQATT and CDR2 is SNEGSKA (reference sequence). The CDR3 region is CSASKGQGAHEQYF. The CDR3 nucleotides read TGCAGTGCTAGTAAGGGACAGGGGGCTCACGAGCAGTACTTC.

This clonotype came up many times. J is TRBJ2-7 and V is TRBV7-2, with 9 nucleotides matching TRBD1. From germline, CDR1 is SGHTA and CDR2 FQGNSA. There are 14 residues in the CDR3. The V segment lost 5 bases and the J segment 3 bases; nucleotides outside the gene matches: 5. CDR3 protein: CASSTRTGDYEQYF. The CDR3 coding sequence is TGTGCCAGCAGCACGAGGACAGGGGACTACGAGCAGTACTTC.

This clonotype has only a few counts. A much larger clonotype is one base distant, so this may be a read error. J is TRBJ2-1 and V is TRBV20-1; weak D call: TRBD2 (6 bases). The length of the CDR3 is 14 residues. Germline V CDR1 and CDR2: DFQATT, SNEGSKA (reference sequence). DNA for the CDR3: TGCAGTGCTTCCGGGACTCCGACCTACACTGAGCAGTTCTTC. Its translation is CSASGTPTYTEQFF.

The V and J genes are TRBV5-1 and TRBJ2-3; D ambiguous. V was cut by 0 bases and J by 0 bases, with 11 bases left in between. This CDR3 contains 16 residues. Germline V lookup: CDR1 SGHRS, CDR2 YFSETQ. This CDR3 reads CASSLASRSSTDTQYF. Here the CDR3 DNA reads TGCGCCAGCAGCTTGGCCTCGAGATCTAGCACAGATACGCAGTATTTT.

The chain has TRBV24-1 and TRBJ2-3; a weak D match, TRBD2 (5 bases). This CDR3 has 14 residues. V lost 10 bases and J lost 1, with 14 bases in between. Germline V gene lookup returns CDR1 KGHDR and CDR2 SFDVKD. This CDR3 reads CATTGAEGTDTQYF. The CDR3 DNA reads as TGTGCCACAACCGGAGCGGAGGGCACAGATACGCAGTATTTT.